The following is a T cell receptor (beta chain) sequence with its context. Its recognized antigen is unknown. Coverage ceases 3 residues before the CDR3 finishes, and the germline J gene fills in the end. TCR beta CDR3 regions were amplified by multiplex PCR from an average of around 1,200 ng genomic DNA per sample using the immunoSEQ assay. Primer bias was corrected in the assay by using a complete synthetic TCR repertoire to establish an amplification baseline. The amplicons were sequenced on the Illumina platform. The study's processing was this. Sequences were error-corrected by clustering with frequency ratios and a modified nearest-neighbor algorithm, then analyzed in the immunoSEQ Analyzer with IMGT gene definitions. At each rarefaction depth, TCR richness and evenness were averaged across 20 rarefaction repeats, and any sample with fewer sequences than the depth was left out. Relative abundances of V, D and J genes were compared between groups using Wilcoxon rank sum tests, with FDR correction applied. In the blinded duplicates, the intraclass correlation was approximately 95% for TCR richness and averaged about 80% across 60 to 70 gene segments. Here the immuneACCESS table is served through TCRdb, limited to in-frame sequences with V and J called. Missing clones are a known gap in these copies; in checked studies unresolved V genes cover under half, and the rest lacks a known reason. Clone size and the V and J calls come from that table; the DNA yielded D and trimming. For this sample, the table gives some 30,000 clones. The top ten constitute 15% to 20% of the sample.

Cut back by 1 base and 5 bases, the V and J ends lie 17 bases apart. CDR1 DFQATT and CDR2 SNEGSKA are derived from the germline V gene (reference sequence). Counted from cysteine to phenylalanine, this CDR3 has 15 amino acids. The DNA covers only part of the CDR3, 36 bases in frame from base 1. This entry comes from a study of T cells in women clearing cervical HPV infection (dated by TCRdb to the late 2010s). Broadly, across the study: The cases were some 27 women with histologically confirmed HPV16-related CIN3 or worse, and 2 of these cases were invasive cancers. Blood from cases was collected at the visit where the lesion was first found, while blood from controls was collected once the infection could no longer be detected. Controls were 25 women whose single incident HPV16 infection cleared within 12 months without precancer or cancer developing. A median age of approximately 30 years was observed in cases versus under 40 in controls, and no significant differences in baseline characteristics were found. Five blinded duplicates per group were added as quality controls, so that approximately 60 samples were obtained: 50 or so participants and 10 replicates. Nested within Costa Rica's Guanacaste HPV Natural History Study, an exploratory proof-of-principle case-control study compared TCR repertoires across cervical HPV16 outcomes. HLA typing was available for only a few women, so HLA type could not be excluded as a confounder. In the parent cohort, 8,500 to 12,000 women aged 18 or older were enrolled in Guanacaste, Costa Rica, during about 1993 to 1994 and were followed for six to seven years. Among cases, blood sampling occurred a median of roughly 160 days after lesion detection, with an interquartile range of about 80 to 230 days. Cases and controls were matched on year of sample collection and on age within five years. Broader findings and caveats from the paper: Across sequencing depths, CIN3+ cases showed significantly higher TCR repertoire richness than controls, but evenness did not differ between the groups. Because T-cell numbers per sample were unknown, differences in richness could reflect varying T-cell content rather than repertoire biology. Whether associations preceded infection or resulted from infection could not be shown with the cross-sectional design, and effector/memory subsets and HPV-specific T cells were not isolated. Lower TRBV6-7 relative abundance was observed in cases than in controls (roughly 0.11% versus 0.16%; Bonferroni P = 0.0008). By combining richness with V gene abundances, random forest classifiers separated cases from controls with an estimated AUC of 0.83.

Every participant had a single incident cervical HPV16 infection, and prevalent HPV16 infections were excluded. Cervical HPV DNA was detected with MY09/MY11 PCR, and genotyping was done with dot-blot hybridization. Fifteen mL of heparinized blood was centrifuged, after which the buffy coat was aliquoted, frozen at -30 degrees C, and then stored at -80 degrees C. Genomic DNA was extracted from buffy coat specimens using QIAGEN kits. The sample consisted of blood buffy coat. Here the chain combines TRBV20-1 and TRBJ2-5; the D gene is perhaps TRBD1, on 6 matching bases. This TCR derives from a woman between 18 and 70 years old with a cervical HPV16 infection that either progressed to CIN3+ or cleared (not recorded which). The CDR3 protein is CSARVQGPNPETQYF. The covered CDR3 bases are TGCAGTGCTAGAGTGCAGGGGCCCAACCCGGAGACC.